The T cell receptor beta chain described here comes from a study of spatial heterogeneity in lung cancer. In germline, CDR1 is SNHLY, CDR2 FYNNEI. The CDR3 runs 12 residues. Trimming shortened V by 2 bases and J by 5 bases, and 7 bases separated the two germline ends. This clonotype was detected ten times or more. This sample's time point: blood at routine non-recurrence follow-up after resection. Unsorted whole RNA samples from tumor, nontumor lung or frozen PBMC were sequenced. TCRdb reprocessed the 5' RACE reads via MiXCR and lists one record per CDR3 protein. The sample carries 35,000 to 50,000 distinct CDR3 sequences, approximately 22% recorded once.

The source material was PBMCs, sampled at follow-up. This clonotype originated in a female donor with early-stage non-small cell lung cancer. V and J are TRBV2 and TRBJ2-7; D uncertain. The CDR3 sequence is CASSELRHEQYF. The CDR3 DNA sequence: TGTGCCAGCAGTGAACTGCGCCACGAGCAGTACTTC. Drawing the rest from reference TRBV2 and TRBJ2-7, the complete variable domain is EPEVTQTPSHQVTQMGQEVILRCVPISNHLYFYWYRQILGQKVEFLVSFYNNEISEKSEIFDDQFSVERPDGSNFTLKIRSTKLEDSAMYFCASSELRHEQYFGPGTRLTVT.